Shown below are 27 T cell receptor beta chains from a single sample sequenced in a study of shared clonotypes between healthy human individuals. TCRdb keeps only in-frame clones here, not all; method: immunoSEQ multiplex PCR. The data hold 1.4 million or so clones, with just under 99% observed a single time. The specimen sequenced was naive CD4+ T cells sorted from blood. Subset of the sample: CD45RA+ positively selected. The receptors come from a young man in good health.

The chain joins TRBV5-1 to TRBJ1-5; D is possibly TRBD1 (5 bases). Per germline, CDR1 SGHRS and CDR2 YFSETQ. The V gene lost 0 bases and the J gene lost 5 bases, with 15 bases spanning the gap. This CDR3 region has 16 residues. CDR3 amino acids: CASSLGAAGTDQPQHF. CDR3 bases: TGCGCCAGCAGCTTGGGGGCCGCCGGGACCGATCAGCCCCAGCATTTT.

This rearrangement joins TRBV10-2 to TRBJ1-3, with TRBD1 matching over 7 bases. This CDR3 has 14 residues. Per germline, CDR1 WSHSY and CDR2 SAAADI. The V segment lost 7 bases and the J segment 8 bases; nucleotides outside the gene matches: 11. The DNA for the CDR3 is TGCGCCAGCACCAAAACAGGGGTCGGGCACACCATATATTTT. It specifies CASTKTGVGHTIYF.

On this clone itself: Within the sample, other DNA sequences also encode this same CDR3. The rearrangement links TRBV7-2 to TRBJ2-2, with D uncertain. The V and J ends lost 0 bases and 5 bases respectively, with 10 bases between them. The germline CDR1 and CDR2 sequences are SGHTA and FQGNSA. The CDR3 extends over 15 amino acids. CDR3 region: CASSLAAGRTGELFF. In DNA form, the CDR3 reads TGTGCCAGCAGCTTAGCGGCCGGACGGACCGGGGAGCTGTTTTTT.

The J gene is TRBJ1-4, the V gene TRBV19; a possible D gene is TRBD1 (6 bases). The CDR3 is 15 residues long. CDR1 is LNHDA, CDR2 SQIVND, per germline (reference sequence). V was clipped by 3 bases and J by 5 bases, with 13 bases between them. The CDR3 region is CASSITGTLNEKLFF. The CDR3 region has the DNA TGTGCCAGTAGTATCACCGGGACACTGAATGAAAAACTGTTTTTT.

Concerning this clone itself: The sample contains more than one DNA sequence encoding this CDR3. The chain has TRBV9 and TRBJ1-1; D unresolved. V gave up 1 base and J gave up 1 base, with 8 bases separating them. CDR3 length: 14 amino acids. The germline gives CDR1 SGDLS, CDR2 YYNGEE. The CDR3 loop reads CASSVMGENTEAFF. CDR3 coding DNA: TGTGCCAGCAGCGTAATGGGAGAGAACACTGAAGCTTTCTTT.

V usage is TRBV28 and J usage is TRBJ2-2; 8 positions match TRBD1. Per germline, CDR1 MDHEN and CDR2 SYDVKM. CDR3 length: 16 amino acids. V shed 5 bases and J 7 bases; nucleotides not matched to a gene: 12. This CDR3 reads CASSLDWRQGHGELFF. In DNA form, the CDR3 reads TGTGCCAGCAGTCTTGATTGGCGACAGGGGCACGGGGAGCTGTTTTTT.

The chain is built from TRBV5-6 and TRBJ1-1; tentatively, D is TRBD1 (5 bases). The germline gives CDR1 SGHDT, CDR2 YYEEEE. The CDR3 spans 19 residues. Trimming stripped 3 bases from V and 3 bases from J, with 27 bases between. The CDR3 DNA follows: TGTGCCAGCAGCTCCCCTTCCGCGGATAGCGGGGGGAGTTACACTGAAGCTTTCTTT. Translated, it gives CASSSPSADSGGSYTEAFF.

V usage is TRBV2 and J usage is TRBJ2-2; TRBD1 aligns across 8 bases. CDR1 and CDR2 from the germline V gene are SNHLY and FYNNEI. Germline trimming cut 5 bases from V and 5 bases from J; bases unmatched to any gene: 10. CDR3 size: 16 residues. The CDR3 loop reads CASSPLGQGVTGELFF. CDR3 DNA sequence: TGTGCCAGCAGTCCTCTCGGACAGGGAGTTACCGGGGAGCTGTTTTTT.

The V gene is TRBV19, the J gene TRBJ2-2; TRBD1 agrees at 10 bases. Germline V gene data show CDR1 as LNHDA and CDR2 as SQIVND (reference sequence). V shed 6 bases, J shed 7 bases, and the junction held 5 bases outside the gene matches. CDR3 length: 14 amino acids. This CDR3 is CASRGQGFVGELFF. The DNA of the CDR3 is TGTGCCAGTAGGGGACAGGGGTTCGTCGGGGAGCTGTTTTTT.

J is TRBJ2-7 and V is TRBV11-2; 8 nucleotides match TRBD1. Germline CDR1 and CDR2: SGHAT and FQNNGV. This CDR3 spans 14 amino acids. The J segment lost 4 bases and the V segment lost 5 bases, leaving 7 bases of the junction unmatched. The CDR3 DNA reads TGTGCCAGCAGCCCTGGGACAGGAGAATACGAGCAGTACTTC. It encodes CASSPGTGEYEQYF. The full variable domain, rest sourced from reference TRBV11-2 and TRBJ2-7, is EAGVAQSPRYKIIEKRQSVAFWCNPISGHATLYWYQQILGQGPKLLIQFQNNGVVDDSQLPKDRFSAERLKGVDSTLKIQPAKLEDSAVYLCASSPGTGEYEQYFGPGTRLTVT.

About this clone itself: Other DNA sequences within the sample encode an identical CDR3. The DNA of the CDR3 is TGTGCCAGCTCACCACCGGGGGGGGAAAAACTGTTTTTT. This gives the protein CASSPPGGEKLFF. This chain joins TRBV18 and TRBJ1-4; D possibly corresponds to TRBD1 (5 bases). The CDR3 is 13 amino acids. V lost 0 bases and J 8 bases, leaving 7 bases between the germline ends. Germline V gives CDR1 KGHSH, CDR2 LQKENI.

The chain couples TRBV9 to TRBJ2-7, with a tentative D call TRBD2 (6 bases). With 2 bases removed from V and 2 bases from J, the gap between germline ends came to 17 bases. CDR3 length equals 16 residues. Per germline, CDR1 SGDLS and CDR2 YYNGEE. CDR3 residues: CASSVGGDSRPYEQYF. CDR3 coding DNA: TGTGCCAGCAGCGTGGGCGGGGACTCCCGCCCCTACGAGCAGTACTTC.

The chain has TRBV21-1 and TRBJ1-4; TRBD1 is the table's D call and was not checked against the DNA. TRBV21-1 constitutes a pseudogene. The CDR3 has 19 amino acids. Here the CDR3 DNA reads TGTGCCAGCAGCAAAGATGAGGGGACAGGGAAAACAACTAATGAAAAACTGTTTTTT. Protein product: CASSKDEGTGKTTNEKLFF.

This chain connects TRBV9 to TRBJ1-2, with 10 bases that match TRBD1. Trimming removed 1 base from V and 7 bases from J; junction bases left unmatched: 7. CDR3 size: 15 residues. CDR1 SGDLS and CDR2 YYNGEE come from the germline V gene. The CDR3 sequence: CASSVNDRGPGGYTF. The CDR3 nucleotides read TGTGCCAGCAGCGTAAACGACAGGGGGCCTGGTGGCTACACCTTC.

The chain uses TRBV28 and TRBJ2-1; 10 bases agree with TRBD2. The germline gives CDR1 MDHEN, CDR2 SYDVKM. The CDR3 length is 14 residues. Trimming took 8 bases from V and 4 from J; bases not matched to a gene: 5. The CDR3 DNA is TGTGCCAGCGTATTTAGCGGGGGGTACAATGAGCAGTTCTTC. Its translation is CASVFSGGYNEQFF.

This clone was picked up one time. The chain links TRBV5-4 to TRBJ2-7, with D maybe TRBD1 (6 bases). The CDR3 sequence is 13 residues long. The V gene's germline CDR1 is SGHNT and CDR2 YYREEE (reference sequence). Trimming took 3 bases from V and 4 from J, leaving 11 bases between them. In DNA form, the CDR3 reads TGTGCCAGCAGCTCGGCAGGGGTTTACGAGCAGTACTTC. Translation: CASSSAGVYEQYF.

The genes are TRBV7-2 and TRBJ1-2, with D perhaps matching TRBD1 (6 bases). CDR3 size: 13 residues. V was pared by 2 bases and J by 10 bases, with 14 bases between. CDR1 and CDR2 (germline): SGHTA, FQGNSA. This CDR3 reads CASSLKGAGDYTF. The CDR3, as DNA: TGTGCCAGCAGCTTAAAGGGAGCAGGGGACTACACCTTC.

The chain combines TRBV14 with TRBJ2-1; unclear D gene. V lost 4 bases and J 8 bases, leaving 21 bases between the germline ends. The CDR3 spans 16 residues. Looked up from germline, CDR1 is SGHDN and CDR2 is FVKESK. In nucleotides, the CDR3 is TGTGCCAGCAGCCCCGTCAATCGCTATCGGCTTCATGAGCAGTTCTTC. It translates to CASSPVNRYRLHEQFF.

The rearrangement links TRBV7-2 to TRBJ2-7; 11 nucleotides line up with TRBD2. V lost 1 base to trimming and J lost 4 bases; unmatched junction nucleotides: 6. The CDR3 extends over 16 amino acids. The V gene's germline CDR1 is SGHTA and CDR2 FQGNSA. In nucleotides, the CDR3 is TGTGCCAGCAGCTTAGGGTCGGGACTAGCGGCGTACGAGCAGTACTTC. This gives the protein CASSLGSGLAAYEQYF.

The chain employs TRBV11-2 and TRBJ2-1; no clear D. CDR3 length: 13 amino acids. Trimming removed 4 bases at V and 6 bases at J, with 10 bases between. Germline V lookup: CDR1 SGHAT, CDR2 FQNNGV. The CDR3 spells CASSSGLPNEQFF. CDR3 DNA: TGTGCCAGCAGCTCTGGGCTTCCCAATGAGCAGTTCTTC.

The chain carries TRBV28 and TRBJ1-2; tentative D call: TRBD1 (5 bases). CDR1 MDHEN and CDR2 SYDVKM come from the germline V gene. The CDR3 consists of 15 residues. V was clipped by 2 bases and J by 2 bases, with 12 bases between them. The CDR3 coding sequence is TGTGCCAGCAGTTTAGGGACTATTGGAAACTATGGCTACACCTTC. As protein: CASSLGTIGNYGYTF.

This sequence joins TRBV6-5 and TRBJ2-5, with 8 bases matching TRBD2. The CDR3 is 13 residues long. Germline assignment: CDR1 MNHEY and CDR2 SVGAGI. With V trimmed by 8 bases and J by 3 bases, 5 bases remained unmatched. The CDR3 loop is CASGRTSKETQYF. The CDR3, as DNA: TGTGCCAGCGGTCGGACTAGCAAAGAGACCCAGTACTTC.

The chain couples TRBV6-1 to TRBJ1-2; 8 bases agree with TRBD1. The CDR3 has 17 residues. Germline CDR1 MNHNS, CDR2 SASEGT. The V segment lost 2 bases and the J segment 6 bases; nucleotides outside the gene matches: 14. The CDR3 is CASSEMGRGLAKNGYTF. CDR3 sequence (DNA): TGTGCCAGCAGTGAAATGGGCAGGGGGCTCGCGAAGAATGGCTACACCTTC.

V gene TRBV19 combines with J gene TRBJ1-2; 7 bases fit TRBD1. V trimming: 3 bases; J trimming: 5 bases; junction bases outside the gene matches: 15. The CDR3 runs 17 residues. Germline V CDR1 and CDR2: LNHDA, SQIVND (reference sequence). This CDR3 reads CASSILGTGATRYGYTF. The CDR3 coding sequence is TGTGCCAGTAGTATCTTAGGCACAGGGGCTACGCGGTATGGCTACACCTTC.

The chain is built from TRBV27 and TRBJ1-3; weak D call: TRBD1 (5 bases). The CDR3 totals 13 residues. CDR1 and CDR2 (germline): MNHEY, SMNVEV (reference sequence). V lost 6 bases to trimming and J lost 3 bases, with 9 bases between them. CDR3 region: CASRGPFGNTIYF. DNA for the CDR3: TGTGCCAGCAGGGGACCTTTTGGAAACACCATATATTTT.

This clone appeared once. This chain links TRBV10-3 with TRBJ2-7; 8 bases align to TRBD2. CDR1 is ENHRY, CDR2 SYGVKD, per germline. V shed 6 bases and J 5 bases; nucleotides not matched to a gene: 21. CDR3 length: 18 residues. CDR3 nucleotide sequence: TGTGCCATCAGCGGAAGGGCTAGCGGGTTACCTAACCTGGACGAGCAGTACTTC. Translation gives CAISGRASGLPNLDEQYF.

V is TRBV11-3 and J is TRBJ2-3; D is possibly TRBD1 or TRBD2 (6 bases each). The V and J ends lost 6 bases and 11 bases respectively, with 15 bases between them. Germline V lookup: CDR1 SGHNT, CDR2 YENEEA. CDR3 length: 12 amino acids. CDR3 in DNA: TGTGCCAGCAGTTCTGATGGGGGGCAGCAGTATTTT. It encodes CASSSDGGQQYF.